This T cell receptor (beta chain) was profiled in a study of blood T cell repertoires in COVID-19. At the level of the study: COVID-19 samples from acute and convalescent phases originated in the United States, Italy and Spain. Sources were T cells, B-cell-depleted T cells, or PBMCs; the material itself was cDNA or gDNA.

Under the authors' procedure: Amplification of reference gene primers provided the estimated nucleated cell counts. Method: immunoSEQ multiplex PCR; TCRdb's copy keeps in-frame clones and lacks some. V and J calls and clone size are copied from that table; D and trimming were computed from the DNA. The sample gives around 170,000 clones, roughly 84% of which show up once; about 7% is in the top ten. Germline values: CDR1 MNHEY, CDR2 SMNVEV (reference sequence). This CDR3 is 15 amino acids long. The junction had 5 bases not matched to a gene; V was cut back by 6 bases and J by 2 bases. This clone was observed a few times. Other DNA sequences from this sample encode an identical CDR3 as well.

This chain connects TRBV27 to TRBJ1-5, with 9 bases aligning to TRBD1. Sequencing was done on a sample of peripheral blood. The source of this sequence is a man aged 50-59 years with active or convalescent COVID-19. CDR3 sequence: CASRGDRAGNQPQHF. The DNA of the CDR3 is TGTGCCAGCAGGGGGGACAGGGCTGGCAATCAGCCCCAGCATTTT.